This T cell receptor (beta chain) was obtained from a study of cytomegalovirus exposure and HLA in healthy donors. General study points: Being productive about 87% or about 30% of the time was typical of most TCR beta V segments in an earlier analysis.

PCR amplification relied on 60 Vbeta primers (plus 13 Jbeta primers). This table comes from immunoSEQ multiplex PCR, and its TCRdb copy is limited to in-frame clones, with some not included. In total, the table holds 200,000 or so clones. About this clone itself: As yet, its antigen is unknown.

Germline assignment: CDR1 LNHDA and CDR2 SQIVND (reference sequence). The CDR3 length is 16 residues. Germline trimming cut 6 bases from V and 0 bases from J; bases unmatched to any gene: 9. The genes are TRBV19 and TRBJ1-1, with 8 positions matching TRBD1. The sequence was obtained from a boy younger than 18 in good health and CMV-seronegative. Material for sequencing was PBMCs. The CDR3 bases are TGTGCCAGTAGCGGACAGGGAGCTATCATGAACACTGAAGCTTTCTTT. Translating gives CASSGQGAIMNTEAFF.